These 10 T cell receptor beta chains came from one sample sequenced in a study of T cell repertoires in cytomegalovirus infection. TCRdb reprocessed the reads via MiXCR and lists one record per CDR3 protein. The sample yields 400,000 to 600,000 distinct CDR3 sequences, about 44% seen once. For these TCRs, the target antigens are not known. Sequenced material: cultured PBMCs, taken from culture after CMV antigen stimulation. These receptors were collected from a human donor in good health (CMV status not recorded). Some clones in this sample may be carry-over from other donors' samples.

This clonotype was detected only a few times. The chain links TRBV15 to TRBJ1-5; D is unclear. CDR1 is LNHNV and CDR2 is YYDKDF in the germline V gene (reference sequence). The CDR3 runs 16 residues. Trimming cost V 0 bases and J 4 bases, with 13 bases left between them. In DNA, the CDR3 is TGTGCCACCAGCAGAGATATGGGGTTTCGGAATCAGCCCCAGCATTTT. Protein product: CATSRDMGFRNQPQHF.

There are a few counts of this clonotype. The chain links TRBV4-3 to TRBJ2-2, with D possibly being TRBD1 or TRBD2 (5 bases each). This CDR3 has 15 residues. CDR1 is LGHNA, CDR2 YSLEER, per germline. Trimming pared 0 bases from V and 6 bases from J, leaving 11 bases between. The CDR3 is CASSQEARGPGELFF. CDR3 DNA sequence: TGCGCCAGCAGCCAAGAGGCGAGGGGACCCGGGGAGCTGTTTTTT.

This chain joins TRBV6-6 and TRBJ2-5; D is undetermined. V gave up 5 bases and J gave up 7 bases, with 8 bases separating them. The CDR3 has 11 amino acids. In germline, CDR1 is MNHNY, CDR2 SVGAGI (reference sequence). This CDR3 is CASSRRGTQYF. The CDR3 region has the DNA TGTGCCAGCAGTCGCCGAGGGACCCAGTACTTC.

This clonotype was counted between two and nine times. J is TRBJ1-5 and V is TRBV7-2, with 9 bases matching TRBD1. Germline CDR1 and CDR2: SGHTA and FQGNSA. There are 17 residues in the CDR3. The trim removed 2 bases at V and 0 bases at J, leaving 5 bases unmatched. The CDR3 protein is CASSLTGGKYSNQPQHF. In DNA form, the CDR3 reads TGTGCCAGCAGCTTAACAGGGGGCAAATATAGCAATCAGCCCCAGCATTTT. Variable domain in full (rest from reference TRBV7-2 and TRBJ1-5): GAGVSQSPSNKVTEKGKDVELRCDPISGHTALYWYRQSLGQGLEFLIYFQGNSAPDKSGLPSDRFSAERTGGSVSTLTIQRTQQEDSAVYLCASSLTGGKYSNQPQHFGDGTRLSIL.

The chain couples TRBV10-3 to TRBJ2-1, with D possibly TRBD2 on 7 matching bases. Trimming left V 7 bases short and J 6 bases short, with 16 bases between. CDR1 is ENHRY, CDR2 SYGVKD, per germline. The CDR3 loop spans 14 amino acids. The chain's CDR3 is CAINWEGGGNEQFF. CDR3 sequence (DNA): TGTGCCATCAACTGGGAGGGAGGGGGCAATGAGCAGTTCTTC.

V usage is TRBV27 and J usage is TRBJ2-1, with 10 positions matching TRBD2. CDR3 size: 15 residues. V dropped 5 bases and J dropped 5; count of bases not matched to a gene: 6. CDR1 MNHEY and CDR2 SMNVEV come from the germline V gene (reference sequence). Here the CDR3 DNA reads TGTGCCAGCAGTACCCTAGCGGGGGCGCACAATGAGCAGTTCTTC. It yields the protein CASSTLAGAHNEQFF.

This clonotype has more than one count but fewer than ten. The rearrangement links TRBV6-1 to TRBJ2-2; 11 bases are a match to TRBD2. After removal of 5 bases from V and 0 bases from J, the junction contained 20 bases not matched to a gene. CDR3 length equals 22 residues. Germline V gives CDR1 MNHNS, CDR2 SASEGT. CDR3 in DNA: TGTGCCAGCAGTTCCCGGACAGGCCGACTAGCGGGAAAACGAGCGAACACCGGGGAGCTGTTTTTT. Protein: CASSSRTGRLAGKRANTGELFF.

This chain connects TRBV18 to TRBJ1-1, with a tentative D call TRBD1 (6 bases). The CDR3 is made up of 16 amino acids. Germline V gene data show CDR1 as KGHSH and CDR2 as LQKENI. Trimming pared 2 bases from V and 0 bases from J, leaving 13 bases between. CDR3 sequence (DNA): TGTGCCAGCTCACCAGCGACAGGATCTATGAACACTGAAGCTTTCTTT. Amino acids: CASSPATGSMNTEAFF.

A few counts support this clonotype. The chain uses TRBV2 and TRBJ1-5; a weak D match, TRBD1 (5 bases). This CDR3 is built from 13 residues. V was trimmed by 7 bases and J by 7 bases, leaving 14 bases between them. In germline, CDR1 is SNHLY, CDR2 FYNNEI. CDR3 protein: CASNRRGDQPQHF. The CDR3 nucleotides read TGTGCCAGCAATCGTCGAGGGGACCAGCCCCAGCATTTT. Supplemented by reference TRBV2 and TRBJ1-5, the full variable domain reads EPEVTQTPSHQVTQMGQEVILRCVPISNHLYFYWYRQILGQKVEFLVSFYNNEISEKSEIFDDQFSVERPDGSNFTLKIRSTKLEDSAMYFCASNRRGDQPQHFGDGTRLSIL.

In this sample, this clonotype turned up a few times. The chain joins TRBV12-3 or TRBV12-4 to TRBJ1-5; D call uncertain. There are 15 residues in the CDR3. Trimming left V 6 bases short and J 2 bases short, with 14 bases between. This CDR3 is CASSDRSGGNQPQHF. In DNA, the CDR3 is TGTGCCAGCAGCGACCGGTCTGGGGGCAATCAGCCCCAGCATTTT.